The T cell receptor (beta chain) under discussion was sequenced for a study of Graves' ophthalmopathy and Graves' hyperthyroidism (dated by TCRdb to the late 2010s). With regard to the full study: Peripheral blood was collected before any treatment was given, at the time of initial diagnosis. After sampling, hyperthyroidism patients received methimazole starting at 30 mg daily, and ophthalmopathy patients received high-dose intravenous methylprednisolone. A discovery set of about 99 patients (around 40 ophthalmopathy, fewer than 60 stable hyperthyroidism) was enrolled to explore V-J signatures distinguishing ophthalmopathy from hyperthyroidism. T-cell repertoires of thyroid tissue and blood were compared in more than 5 hyperthyroidism patients. In total, approximately 140 blood samples were TCR-sequenced: some 43 ophthalmopathy, some 80 hyperthyroidism and about 17 hyperthyroidism-to-ophthalmopathy patients. An independent validation cohort was composed of 18 hyperthyroidism patients and over 15 patients who later progressed from hyperthyroidism to ophthalmopathy. The study used TCR beta repertoire signatures to distinguish Graves' ophthalmopathy from Graves' hyperthyroidism and to predict progression to ophthalmopathy. On the study overall, not on this receptor specifically: No statistical method was used to predetermine the sample size, and group allocation was not hidden from the investigators. Among expanded thyroid clonotypes with frequency above 0.001, most also showed up in blood, which suggests that blood repertoires may reflect the thyroid immune response. In validation, the model predicted ophthalmopathy progression with roughly 68% sensitivity and about 73% specificity; around twelve predicted patients were CT-confirmed with GO in a median of around 6 months. In cross-validation, the 13-signature model distinguished ophthalmopathy from stable hyperthyroidism with 85% to 90% sensitivity and 81.08% specificity, and in the test set the corresponding values were about 80% and 75%.

CDR1 and CDR2 were assigned from the germline V gene (reference sequence) as DFQATT and SNEGSKA. The CDR3 spans 16 residues, from the cysteine through the phenylalanine. The read is trimmed to its CDR3 DNA, 48 bases read in frame from base 1. The germline V end is reduced by 5 bases and the J end by 4 bases; junction bases left unmatched: 12. For repertoire sequencing, the TCR beta CDR3 regions were amplified from RNA transcripts. HTBI primers and the Qiagen OneStep RT-PCR kit were used in a first-round RT-PCR, which was followed by a second-round multiplex PCR, size selection and purification. Libraries were sequenced paired-end with 100 bp reads on an Illumina HiSeq2000. Processing in the source paper ran as follows. SOAPnuke was used to process the reads, throwing out any read that had adapters, had uncalled bases, had a mean Phred below 15, or lacked an exact constant-primer or identifier match. COPE v1.2.5 was used to merge high-quality paired reads. Unique nucleotide sequences were defined as clonotypes and aligned to IMGT TRB V, D and J references using MiTCR v1.1. Analysis was restricted to V-J combinations with a frequency above 0.0001, which covered roughly 99% of repertoires. A TCR clonal expansion and chaos score per V-J combination was defined as the ratio of F50 clonal expansion to chaos observed in the TCRdist matrix. Features were reduced by Welch's t-statistics and random forest to some 13 V-J combinations, which fed a naive Bayes classifier. Thyroid-blood repertoire similarity was quantified with the Morisita-Horn index. Using fastp trimming at Q25 and MiXCR clonotype assembly, TCRdb reanalyzed the public sequencing data and kept in-frame beta chains. Each entry merges the rows of one CDR3 protein and shows their most common DNA and genes. These V and J calls derive from TCRdb rather than the authors' analysis. Here the sample has a few hundred thousand distinct CDR3 sequences; approximately 18% occur a single time. The ten most abundant clones make up roughly 2.4% of the sample.

This clonotype was recorded many times. Its binding antigen is unknown. No quality values exist for individual bases; no much larger clone is one base distant. A patient counted as having stable hyperthyroidism if there was no progression to ophthalmopathy within 18 months of follow-up. Hyperthyroidism patients were newly diagnosed, with disease duration under 2 months, and aged 18 to 65 years. Patients with other autoimmune diseases, uncontrolled infections, pregnancy or lactation were excluded. Diagnosis relied on clinical symptoms, serum thyroxine, TRAb, thyroid ultrasound and orbital computed tomography. Using Ficoll-Paque density gradient centrifugation, PBMCs were isolated from about 9.4 ml of fresh peripheral blood. Total RNA was extracted with Trizol reagent and quality-checked on an Agilent 2100 Bioanalyzer.

Recombination joined TRBV20-1 with TRBJ1-2; 11 nucleotides in the junction match TRBD1. Sample: peripheral blood. This receptor was taken from an adult woman with stable Graves' hyperthyroidism. Read as DNA, the sequence is TGCAGTGCTGGCGGGACAGGGGGATCCCCCAGCTATGGCTACACCTTC. The resulting protein is CSAGGTGGSPSYGYTF.